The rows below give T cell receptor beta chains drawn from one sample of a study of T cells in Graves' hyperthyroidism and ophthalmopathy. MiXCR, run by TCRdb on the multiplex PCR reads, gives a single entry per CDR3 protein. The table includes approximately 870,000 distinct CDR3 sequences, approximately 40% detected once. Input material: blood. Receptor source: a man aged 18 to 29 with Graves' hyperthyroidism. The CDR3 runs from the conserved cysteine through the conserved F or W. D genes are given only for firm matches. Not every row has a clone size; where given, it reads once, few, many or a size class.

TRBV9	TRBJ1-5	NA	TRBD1	CASSADTGGGQPQHF	TGTGCCAGCAGCGCGGACACAGGGGGCGGTCAGCCCCAGCATTTT
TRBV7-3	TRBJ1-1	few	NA	CASTNQIAGSAFF	TGTGCCAGCACTAACCAGATAGCAGGGTCGGCTTTCTTT
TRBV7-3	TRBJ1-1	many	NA	CASSLRGMNTEAFF	TGTGCCAGCAGCCTCAGGGGTATGAACACTGAAGCTTTCTTT
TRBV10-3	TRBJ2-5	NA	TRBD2	CASSITGTSGYQETQYF	TGTGCCAGCAGCATCACCGGGACTAGCGGGTACCAAGAGACCCAGTACTTC
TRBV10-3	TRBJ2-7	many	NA	CAISGPSYEQYF	TGTGCCATCAGCGGGCCTTCCTACGAGCAGTACTTC
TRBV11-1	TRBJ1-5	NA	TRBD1	CASTPVGQGNNQPQHF	TGTGCCAGCACTCCTGTCGGACAGGGGAACAATCAGCCCCAGCATTTT
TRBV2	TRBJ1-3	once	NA	CASSERQGHYGYTIYF	TGTGCCAGCAGTGAACGGCAGGGTCACTATGGCTACACCATATATTTT
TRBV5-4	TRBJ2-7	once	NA	CASSLGVTYPYEQYF	TGTGCCAGCAGCTTGGGGGTCACGTACCCCTACGAGCAGTACTTC
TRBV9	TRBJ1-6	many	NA	CASSGGSEGNSPLHF	TGTGCCAGCAGCGGGGGATCGGAAGGCAATTCACCCCTCCACTTT
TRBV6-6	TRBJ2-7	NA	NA	CASSQDEQYF	TGTGCCAGCAGCCAAGACGAGCAGTACTTC
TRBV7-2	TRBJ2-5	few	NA	CASSSHMGTQYF	TGTGCCAGCAGTTCCCATATGGGGACCCAGTACTTC
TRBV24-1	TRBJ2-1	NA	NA	CATSDLDANEQFF	TGTGCCACCAGTGATCTGGACGCCAATGAGCAGTTCTTC
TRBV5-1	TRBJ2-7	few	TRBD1	CASSLGDREQDNEQYF	TGCGCCAGCAGCTTGGGGGACAGAGAACAAGACAACGAGCAGTACTTC
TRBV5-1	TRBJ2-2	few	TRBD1	CASTGQDSTGELFF	TGCGCCAGCACTGGACAGGACTCCACCGGGGAGCTGTTTTTT
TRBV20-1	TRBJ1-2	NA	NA	CSAPGLVDGYTF	TGCAGTGCTCCGGGGTTAGTCGATGGCTACACCTTC
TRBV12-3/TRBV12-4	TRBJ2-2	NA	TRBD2	CASSPRTSATGELFF	TGTGCCAGCAGCCCCCGGACTAGCGCCACCGGGGAGCTGTTTTTT
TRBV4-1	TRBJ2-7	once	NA	CASSRERGNGQYF	TGCGCCAGCAGCCGAGAGAGGGGAAACGGGCAGTACTTC
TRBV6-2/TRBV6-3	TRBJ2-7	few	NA	CASSASKYEQYF	TGTGCCAGCAGTGCCAGTAAGTACGAGCAGTACTTC
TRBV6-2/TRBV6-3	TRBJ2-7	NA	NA	CASVGDLYEQYF	TGTGCCAGCGTAGGTGACCTCTACGAGCAGTACTTC
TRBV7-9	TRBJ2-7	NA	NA	CASSQETAPSEQYF	TGCGCCAGCAGCCAAGAGACAGCACCCAGCGAGCAGTACTTC
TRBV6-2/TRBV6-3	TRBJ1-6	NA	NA	CASSYPRLLDSPLHF	TGTGCCAGCAGTTACCCCCGGCTCCTGGATTCACCCCTCCACTTT
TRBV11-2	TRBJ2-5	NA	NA	CASSSPPSRVGQETQYF	TGTGCCAGCAGCTCCCCCCCTTCTCGCGTGGGGCAAGAGACCCAGTACTTC
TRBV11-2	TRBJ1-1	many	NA	CASSSARPEAFF	TGTGCCAGCAGCTCAGCCCGTCCTGAAGCTTTCTTT
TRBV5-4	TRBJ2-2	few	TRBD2	CASSLSSGTTTGELFF	TGTGCCAGCAGCCTGTCTAGCGGAACGACCACCGGGGAGCTGTTTTTT
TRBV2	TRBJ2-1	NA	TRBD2	CATLVTSGTGEQFF	TGTGCCACCCTTGTGACTAGCGGGACAGGCGAGCAGTTCTTC
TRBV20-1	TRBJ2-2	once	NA	CSARVPEGTGELFF	TGCAGTGCTAGAGTCCCCGAAGGAACCGGGGAGCTGTTTTTT
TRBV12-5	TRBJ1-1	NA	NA	CASGLERNTEAFF	TGTGCTAGTGGTTTGGAGAGGAACACTGAAGCTTTCTTT
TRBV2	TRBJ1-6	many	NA	CASSPSSPLHF	TGTGCCAGCAGTCCTTCTTCACCCCTCCACTTT
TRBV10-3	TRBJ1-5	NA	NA	CAISIGEGQPQHF	TGTGCCATCAGTATCGGGGAGGGCCAGCCCCAGCATTTT
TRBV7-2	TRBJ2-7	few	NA	CASSSFRGDGSYEQYF	TGTGCCAGCAGCTCCTTCCGCGGTGACGGATCCTACGAGCAGTACTTC
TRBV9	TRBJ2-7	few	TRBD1	CASSVEGTGGFYEQYF	TGTGCCAGCAGCGTAGAAGGGACAGGGGGCTTCTACGAGCAGTACTTC
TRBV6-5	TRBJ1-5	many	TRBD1	CASSSSQGVNQPQHF	TGTGCCAGCAGTTCCTCCCAGGGGGTGAATCAGCCCCAGCATTTT
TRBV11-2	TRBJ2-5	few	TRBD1	CASSDRDRETQYF	TGTGCCAGCAGCGACAGGGATCGAGAGACCCAGTACTTC
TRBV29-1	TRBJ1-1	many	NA	CSVEGQGPGFGAFF	TGCAGCGTTGAAGGGCAGGGACCGGGGTTTGGCGCTTTCTTT
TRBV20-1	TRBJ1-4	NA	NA	CSARDPWDEKLFF	TGCAGTGCTAGAGATCCCTGGGATGAAAAACTGTTTTTT
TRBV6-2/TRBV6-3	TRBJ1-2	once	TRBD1	CASSYVTGTAIGYTF	TGTGCCAGCAGTTACGTAACCGGGACAGCCATTGGCTACACCTTC
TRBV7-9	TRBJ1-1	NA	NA	CASSFPGVQRLNTEAFF	TGTGCCAGCAGTTTCCCCGGCGTACAACGCCTGAACACTGAAGCTTTCTTT
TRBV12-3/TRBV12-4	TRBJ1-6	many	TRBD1	CASSRGQFGSPLHF	TGTGCCAGCAGTAGGGGACAGTTCGGGTCACCCCTCCACTTT
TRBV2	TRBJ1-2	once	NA	CGRQGINYGYTF	TGTGGACGGCAGGGGATAAACTATGGCTACACCTTC
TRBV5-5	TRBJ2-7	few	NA	CASSLFGSPYEQYF	TGTGCCAGCAGTCTCTTCGGCTCTCCCTACGAGCAGTACTTC
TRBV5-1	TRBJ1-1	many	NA	CASSLGGHNTEAFF	TGCGCCAGCAGCTTGGGGGGACATAACACTGAAGCTTTCTTT
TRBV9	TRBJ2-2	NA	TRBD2	CASSDGTSGGITGELFF	TGTGCCAGCAGCGACGGGACTAGCGGGGGTATCACCGGGGAGCTGTTTTTT
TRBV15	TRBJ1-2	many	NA	CATSRGREGGYTF	TGTGCCACCAGCAGAGGGAGGGAGGGTGGCTACACCTTC
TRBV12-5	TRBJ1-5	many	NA	CASGLGQPQHF	TGTGCCAGCGGATTAGGCCAGCCCCAGCATTTT
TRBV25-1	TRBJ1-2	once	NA	CASRRFTGGLFHGYTF	TGTGCCAGCAGGAGGTTTACCGGGGGGCTTTTTCATGGCTACACCTTC
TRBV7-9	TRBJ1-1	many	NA	CASSLPEPPGFF	TGTGCCAGCAGCTTGCCCGAACCGCCGGGATTCTTT
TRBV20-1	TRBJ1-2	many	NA	CSALEDNHGYTF	TGCAGTGCCTTGGAGGACAACCATGGCTACACCTTC
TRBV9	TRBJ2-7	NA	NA	CASTTRMIYEQYF	TGTGCCAGCACCACTCGCATGATCTACGAGCAGTACTTC
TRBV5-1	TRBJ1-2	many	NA	CASSGDYGYTF	TGTGCCAGCTCAGGGGACTATGGCTACACCTTC
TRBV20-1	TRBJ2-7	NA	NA	CSAIGGTAVHSYEQYF	TGCAGTGCTATCGGCGGGACGGCGGTCCACTCCTACGAGCAGTACTTC
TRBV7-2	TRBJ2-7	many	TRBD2	CASSRTSGDSYEQYF	TGTGCCAGCAGCCGGACTAGCGGGGACTCCTACGAGCAGTACTTC
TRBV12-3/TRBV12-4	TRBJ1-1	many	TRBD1	CASTWTGTNTEAFF	TGTGCCAGCACCTGGACAGGGACGAACACTGAAGCTTTCTTT
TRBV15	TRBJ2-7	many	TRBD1	CATSSTTGAPFYEQYF	TGTGCCACCAGCAGCACTACAGGGGCTCCATTCTACGAGCAGTACTTC
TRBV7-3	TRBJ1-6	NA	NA	CASSQAGGDESPLHF	TGTGCCAGCAGCCAAGCGGGCGGGGATGAATCACCCCTCCACTTT
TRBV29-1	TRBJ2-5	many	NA	CSVEVWSYQETQYF	TGCAGCGTTGAGGTCTGGTCGTACCAAGAGACCCAGTACTTC
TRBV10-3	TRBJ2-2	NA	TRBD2	CAISLELAGEGELFF	TGTGCCATCAGCTTGGAACTAGCGGGAGAGGGGGAGCTGTTTTTT